This TCR beta chain was identified during a study of CD8 T cells in ankylosing spondylitis. Study-wide results and limits: Ankylosing spondylitis blood appeared to carry a characteristic TCR beta motif of eight or nine highly homologous variants.

TCRdb reprocessed the 5' RACE reads via MiXCR and lists one record per CDR3 protein. The sample holds 250,000 or so distinct CDR3 sequences; about 10% are singletons and the top ten take around 6.5%. CDR3 size: 13 residues. Deletions cut 3 bases from V and 7 bases from J, with 12 bases between. The sample holds many counts of this clonotype. Its matching antigen is unknown. The chain couples TRBV12-3 or TRBV12-4 to TRBJ1-2; D is undetermined. The sequence derives from a male donor with ankylosing spondylitis or in good health (not recorded which). The sequencing sample was made of blood, either unsorted or a sorted T cell fraction (not recorded which). The CDR3 reads CASSLVRRAGYTF. DNA for the CDR3: TGTGCCAGCAGTTTGGTTAGGAGGGCTGGCTACACCTTC.